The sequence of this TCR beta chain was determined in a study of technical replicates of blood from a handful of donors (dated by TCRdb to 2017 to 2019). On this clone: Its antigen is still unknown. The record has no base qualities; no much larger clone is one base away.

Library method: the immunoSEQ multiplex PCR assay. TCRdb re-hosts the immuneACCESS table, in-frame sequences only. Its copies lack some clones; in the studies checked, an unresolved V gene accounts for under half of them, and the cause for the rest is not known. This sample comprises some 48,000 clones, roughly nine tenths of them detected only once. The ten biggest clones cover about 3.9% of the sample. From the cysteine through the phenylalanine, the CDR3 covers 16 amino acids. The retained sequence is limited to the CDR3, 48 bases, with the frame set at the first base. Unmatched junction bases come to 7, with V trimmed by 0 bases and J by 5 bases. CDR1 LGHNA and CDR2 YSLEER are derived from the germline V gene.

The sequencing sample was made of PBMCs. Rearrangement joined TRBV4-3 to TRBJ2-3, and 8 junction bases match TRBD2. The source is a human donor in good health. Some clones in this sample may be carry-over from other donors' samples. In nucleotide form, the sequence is TGCGCCAGCAGCCAAGAATTACAAAGCGGGAGAGATACGCAGTATTTT. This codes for CASSQELQSGRDTQYF.